These 10 T cell receptor beta chains came from one sample sequenced in a study of shared clonotypes between healthy human individuals. Data came from immunoSEQ multiplex PCR; TCRdb stores just in-frame clones and leaves some out. The sample consists of 2 million to 2.5 million clones, under 95% of them appearing once. Sequences were obtained from naive CD4+ T cells from PBMCs. Specified subset: CD45RA+ positively selected. Receptor source: a man aged 18-30 years in good health. Some clones in this sample may be carry-over from other donors' samples.

This chain joins TRBV5-1 and TRBJ2-3, with 9 bases lining up with TRBD1. The J segment lost 5 bases and the V segment lost 4 bases, leaving 11 bases of the junction unmatched. This CDR3 has 16 residues. Looked up from germline, CDR1 is SGHRS and CDR2 is YFSETQ. CDR3: CASSRSPQGAGDTQYF. In nucleotides, the CDR3 is TGCGCCAGCAGCCGCTCACCACAGGGGGCCGGAGATACGCAGTATTTT.

The V gene is TRBV7-9, the J gene TRBJ2-5; weak D call: TRBD1 (5 bases). The DNA end is a closer match to TRBJ2-7, so the J assignment may be wrong. CDR3 length: 13 amino acids. Germline CDR1 reads SEHNR; CDR2 reads FQNEAQ (reference sequence). The CDR3 loop reads CASSWGGSYEQYF. In nucleotides, the CDR3 is TGTGCCAGCAGCTGGGGCGGTTCCTACGAGCAGTACTTC.

In its sample, this clone was seen a few times. V usage is TRBV5-6 and J usage is TRBJ1-5, with D possibly matching TRBD1 (5 bases). This CDR3 comprises 12 residues. Germline lookup yields CDR1 SGHDT and CDR2 YYEEEE. Trimming removed 4 bases at V and 5 bases at J, with 7 bases between. CDR3 nucleotides: TGTGCCAGCAGCACCAGGGATCAGCCCCAGCATTTT. This encodes CASSTRDQPQHF.

Details on this clone: Other nucleotide sequences from this sample produce the same CDR3. The CDR3 coding sequence is TGTGCCAGCAGCTTAAGCGGAGGGGTGAATCAGCCCCAGCATTTT. Translated, it gives CASSLSGGVNQPQHF. The chain uses TRBV7-9 and TRBJ1-5; a possible D gene is TRBD1 (5 bases). Trimming removed 2 bases at V and 4 bases at J, with 12 bases between. CDR3 length: 15 amino acids. Looked up from germline, CDR1 is SEHNR and CDR2 is FQNEAQ (reference sequence). The entire variable domain, with the rest obtained from reference TRBV7-9 and TRBJ1-5, is as follows: DTGVSQNPRHKITKRGQNVTFRCDPISEHNRLYWYRQTLGQGPEFLTYFQNEAQLEKSRLLSDRFSAERPKGSFSTLEIQRTEQGDSAMYLCASSLSGGVNQPQHFGDGTRLSIL.

The chain combines TRBV19 with TRBJ2-5, with D possibly matching TRBD1 (6 bases). Trimming left V 3 bases short and J 2 bases short, with 16 bases between. The CDR3 covers 16 residues. CDR1 and CDR2 (germline): LNHDA, SQIVND (reference sequence). The DNA for the CDR3 is TGTGCCAGTAGTATTCTGGGGGCGCACCAACAAGAGACCCAGTACTTC. It encodes CASSILGAHQQETQYF.

V and J are TRBV5-1 and TRBJ2-1, with 10 bases fitting TRBD1. The CDR3 has 16 residues. Germline CDR1 reads SGHRS; CDR2 reads YFSETQ. Trimming at V came to 1 base and at J to 7 bases, leaving 8 bases not matched to a gene. CDR3 residues: CASSLSPGTGENEQFF. The CDR3 DNA follows: TGCGCCAGCAGCTTGTCTCCCGGGACAGGGGAAAATGAGCAGTTCTTC.

The V call is TRBV27, the J call TRBJ2-7; TRBD1 might be the D (5 bases). V lost 1 base to trimming and J lost 2 bases, with 12 bases between them. Per germline, CDR1 MNHEY and CDR2 SMNVEV (reference sequence). This CDR3 spans 15 amino acids. The CDR3 loop is CASSLYRQSTYEQYF. For the CDR3, the DNA is TGTGCCAGCAGTTTATACAGACAGAGCACCTACGAGCAGTACTTC.

J is TRBJ1-2 and V is TRBV11-2; the D is unclear. Trimming removed 2 bases at V and 3 bases at J, with 10 bases between. CDR3 length equals 14 residues. Germline V gene sequence: CDR1 SGHAT, CDR2 FQNNGV. The CDR3 region has the DNA TGTGCCAGCAGCTTAAGGTCCCAAGACTATGGCTACACCTTC. The encoded protein is CASSLRSQDYGYTF.

The chain employs TRBV9 and TRBJ2-7; 11 positions match TRBD2. With 3 bases clipped from V and 5 bases from J, the junction kept 4 bases outside the gene matches. Germline CDR1 is SGDLS and CDR2 is YYNGEE. This CDR3 comprises 14 residues. The CDR3: CASSASGRRNEQYF. In DNA form, the CDR3 reads TGTGCCAGCAGCGCTAGCGGGAGGAGAAACGAGCAGTACTTC.

This clone was picked up one time. The identical CDR3 is also encoded by other nucleotide sequences in the sample. The CDR3 DNA is TGTGCCACCAGCAGGGAGCAAGAGACCCAGTACTTC. It yields the protein CATSREQETQYF. The chain joins TRBV15 to TRBJ2-5; D is ambiguous. CDR1 and CDR2 from the germline V gene are LNHNV and YYDKDF (reference sequence). Between the trimmed V and J ends, which lost 3 bases and 2 bases, there was a span of 4 bases. The length of the CDR3 is 12 residues.